These 31 T cell receptor beta chains share one sample of origin, sequenced in a study of blood T cell repertoires in COVID-19. Some clones are missing from TCRdb's copy, which holds only in-frame ones; the method was immunoSEQ multiplex PCR. In the table there are about 150,000 clones, roughly 84% of which are singletons. Sequencing was carried out using peripheral blood. Every receptor here comes from a man aged 18 to 30 with active or convalescent COVID-19.

V and J are TRBV27 and TRBJ2-7, with TRBD2 matching 11 bases. Germline lookup yields CDR1 MNHEY and CDR2 SMNVEV (reference sequence). Trimming at V came to 3 bases and at J to 3 bases, leaving 13 bases not matched to a gene. This CDR3 has 18 residues. The CDR3 loop reads CASSLGPPLAGGNYEQYF. Here the CDR3 DNA reads TGTGCCAGCAGTTTGGGCCCTCCCCTAGCGGGGGGAAACTACGAGCAGTACTTC.

The chain is built from TRBV19 and TRBJ2-5; TRBD2 matches 9 bases. The germline gives CDR1 LNHDA, CDR2 SQIVND (reference sequence). The length of the CDR3 is 15 residues. V lost 2 bases and J lost 2; bases outside the gene matches: 3. CDR3 sequence reads: CASSIWLAGQETQYF. The CDR3 DNA sequence: TGTGCCAGTAGTATATGGCTAGCGGGACAAGAGACCCAGTACTTC.

The rearrangement joins TRBV18 to TRBJ2-7, with 11 bases lining up with TRBD2. Trimming at V came to 3 bases and at J to 5 bases, leaving 9 bases not matched to a gene. Per germline, CDR1 KGHSH and CDR2 LQKENI. The length of the CDR3 is 16 residues. The CDR3 is CASSPDSGRAWDEQYF. Written as DNA, the CDR3 is TGTGCCAGCTCACCTGATAGCGGGAGGGCGTGGGACGAGCAGTACTTC.

This chain connects TRBV6-5 to TRBJ1-6, with D possibly TRBD1 on 6 matching bases. The germline V gene has CDR1 MNHEY and CDR2 SVGAGI. V was shortened by 9 bases and J by 4 bases, with 10 bases between the two germline ends. The CDR3 is 13 residues long. CDR3 bases: TGTGCCAGTCAGGGGACATATAATTCACCCCTCCACTTT. It specifies CASQGTYNSPLHF.

The chain couples TRBV25-1 to TRBJ2-5; 8 bases agree with TRBD1. The CDR3 loop spans 15 amino acids. Germline loops: CDR1 MGHDK, CDR2 SYGVNS. V trimming: 5 bases; J trimming: 5 bases; junction bases outside the gene matches: 10. For the CDR3, the DNA is TGTGCCAGCAGTCCATTGGCAGGGGGCGCTGAGACCCAGTACTTC. As protein: CASSPLAGGAETQYF. The variable domain in full, completed from reference TRBV25-1 and TRBJ2-5, reads EADIYQTPRYLVIGTGKKITLECSQTMGHDKMYWYQQDPGMELHLIHYSYGVNSTEKGDLSSESTVSRIRTEHFPLTLESARPSHTSQYLCASSPLAGGAETQYFGPGTRLLVL.

The rearrangement joins TRBV13 to TRBJ1-2; tentative D call: TRBD1 (6 bases). This CDR3 has 17 amino acids. Germline CDR1 and CDR2: PRHDT and FYEKMQ (reference sequence). The germline V and J ends were trimmed by 4 bases and 0 bases, with 18 bases remaining between them. The CDR3 DNA follows: TGTGCCAGCAGCTCGACAGGAAACATCGCACCTAACTATGGCTACACCTTC. The encoded protein is CASSSTGNIAPNYGYTF. The full variable domain, completed using reference TRBV13 and TRBJ1-2, is AAGVIQSPRHLIKEKRETATLKCYPIPRHDTVYWYQQGPGQDPQFLISFYEKMQSDKGSIPDRFSAQQFSDYHSELNMSSLELGDSALYFCASSSTGNIAPNYGYTFGSGTRLTVV.

The chain joins TRBV19 to TRBJ2-1; 13 positions agree with TRBD2. Germline V gene sequence: CDR1 LNHDA, CDR2 SQIVND (reference sequence). This CDR3 spans 17 amino acids. With V trimmed by 5 bases and J by 9 bases, 13 bases remained unmatched. This CDR3 is CASSSRTSGRSYGEQFF. As DNA, the CDR3 is TGTGCCAGTAGTTCCCGGACTAGCGGGAGATCTTACGGTGAGCAGTTCTTC.

V is TRBV7-2 and J is TRBJ2-4; 8 bases are a match to TRBD1. This CDR3 spans 16 amino acids. CDR1 SGHTA and CDR2 FQGNSA come from the germline V gene. Trimming cost V 2 bases and J 5 bases; bases outside gene matches: 8. CDR3 sequence reads: CASSLTLTGGQNIQYF. CDR3 sequence (DNA): TGTGCCAGCAGCTTAACCCTCACAGGGGGGCAAAACATTCAGTACTTC.

This chain links TRBV3-1 (or the pseudogene TRBV3-2) with TRBJ2-5; 12 bases line up with TRBD1. Germline-derived CDR1 and CDR2 are LGHDT and YNNKEL (reference sequence). CDR3 size: 16 residues. With V trimmed by 1 base and J by 5 bases, 5 bases remained unmatched. The DNA of the CDR3 is TGTGCCAGCAGCCAAGGGGACAGGGGGCCGTGGGAGACCCAGTACTTC. It is translated as CASSQGDRGPWETQYF.

This clone was seen once. The rearrangement links TRBV27 to TRBJ1-2, with 7 nucleotides matching TRBD1. J lost 2 bases, V lost 1 base, and 10 bases had no gene match. The length of the CDR3 is 17 residues. The germline gives CDR1 MNHEY, CDR2 SMNVEV (reference sequence). CDR3 DNA sequence: TGTGCCAGCAGTTTATTAGGAGGGGGCGCAATCAACTATGGCTACACCTTC. It translates to CASSLLGGGAINYGYTF.

The chain has TRBV5-1 and TRBJ1-2; 8 bases match TRBD1. The CDR3 sequence is 15 residues long. Trimming cost V 4 bases and J 7 bases; bases outside gene matches: 12. In germline, CDR1 is SGHRS, CDR2 YFSETQ. The CDR3 DNA follows: TGCGCCAGCAGCCCACAGACAGGGGATCTCCGTGGCTACACCTTC. Amino acids: CASSPQTGDLRGYTF.

The chain is built from TRBV11-2 and TRBJ2-3, with 10 bases aligning to TRBD1. This CDR3 comprises 16 residues. Germline assignment: CDR1 SGHAT and CDR2 FQNNGV. Germline trimming cut 5 bases from V and 2 bases from J; bases unmatched to any gene: 7. CDR3 protein: CASSEGQGRVTDTQYF. In DNA form, the CDR3 reads TGTGCCAGCAGCGAGGGACAGGGGCGAGTCACAGATACGCAGTATTTT.

This clone was detected once. Here the CDR3 reads CAWTYSGRGNTEAFF. Written as DNA, the CDR3 is TGTGCCTGGACCTATTCAGGCCGGGGGAACACTGAAGCTTTCTTT. The chain recombines TRBV30 with TRBJ1-1; D ambiguous. The CDR3 covers 15 residues. Trimming removed 4 bases at V and 1 base at J, with 16 bases between. Per germline, CDR1 GTSNPN and CDR2 SVGIG (reference sequence).

The V and J genes are TRBV7-3 and TRBJ2-4; 7 positions match TRBD2. This CDR3 has 15 amino acids. Germline V gives CDR1 SGHTA, CDR2 FQGTGA. The trim removed 5 bases at V and 3 bases at J, leaving 7 bases unmatched. The CDR3 loop reads CASSLTPGGKNIQYF. CDR3 sequence (DNA): TGTGCCAGCAGCCTTACCCCGGGAGGCAAAAACATTCAGTACTTC.

This rearrangement joins TRBV9 to TRBJ1-3, with D perhaps TRBD1 (5 bases). This CDR3 contains 13 residues. V shed 1 base and J shed 5 bases, with 7 bases lying between them. Germline CDR1 SGDLS, CDR2 YYNGEE. DNA of the CDR3: TGTGCCAGCAGCGTAACAGGCCGAAACACCATATATTTT. Protein sequence: CASSVTGRNTIYF.

The J gene is TRBJ1-1, the V gene TRBV4-1, with D possibly matching TRBD1 (6 bases). This CDR3 has 15 amino acids. Per germline, CDR1 MGHRA and CDR2 YSYEKL. The V end was cut by 3 bases, the J end by 2 bases, with 13 bases between. In DNA, the CDR3 is TGCGCCAGCAGCCACCCGGACAGACCAAACACTGAAGCTTTCTTT. Translating it yields CASSHPDRPNTEAFF.

CDR3 nucleotides: TGTGCCAGCAGAAAACAGGACTACAATGAGCAGTTCTTC. It yields the protein CASRKQDYNEQFF. J is TRBJ2-1 and V is TRBV2, with a weak D call TRBD1 (5 bases). This CDR3 has 13 residues. Germline-derived CDR1 and CDR2 are SNHLY and FYNNEI. V was cut by 6 bases and J by 3 bases, with 9 bases left in between.

V usage is TRBV2 and J usage is TRBJ2-7; 8 nucleotides line up with TRBD1. Germline lookup yields CDR1 SNHLY and CDR2 FYNNEI. V lost 3 bases to trimming and J lost 1 base; unmatched junction nucleotides: 8. This CDR3 has 16 residues. The CDR3 sequence is CASSDPDRGGSYEQYF. Written as DNA, the CDR3 is TGTGCCAGCAGTGATCCCGACAGGGGTGGATCCTACGAGCAGTACTTC.

The chain joins TRBV2 to TRBJ2-2, with 9 bases lining up with TRBD1. CDR1 SNHLY and CDR2 FYNNEI come from the germline V gene. The V segment lost 4 bases and the J segment 9 bases; nucleotides outside the gene matches: 6. This CDR3 contains 14 residues. The CDR3 here is CASSAGQGIRELFF. The DNA for the CDR3 is TGTGCCAGCAGTGCCGGACAGGGGATCAGGGAGCTGTTTTTT.

This rearrangement joins TRBV19 to TRBJ2-1, with 10 bases that match TRBD2. V lost 4 bases, J lost 5 bases, and 5 bases stayed unmatched. Germline CDR1 reads LNHDA; CDR2 reads SQIVND (reference sequence). The CDR3 is 15 amino acids. CDR3 loop: CASSTSSGRHNEQFF. The CDR3 coding sequence is TGTGCCAGTAGTACCTCTAGCGGGAGACACAATGAGCAGTTCTTC.

This clone showed up just once. V is TRBV5-1 and J is TRBJ1-1; the match to TRBD1 covers 10 bases. The J segment lost 2 bases and the V segment lost 8 bases, leaving 9 bases of the junction unmatched. The V gene's germline CDR1 is SGHRS and CDR2 YFSETQ. This CDR3 is 15 amino acids long. The CDR3 here is CASGGTGDSNTEAFF. CDR3 coding DNA: TGCGCCAGTGGGGGGACAGGGGACTCCAACACTGAAGCTTTCTTT.

The gene calls are TRBV10-3 and TRBJ2-5; 12 bases map to TRBD1. Looked up from germline, CDR1 is ENHRY and CDR2 is SYGVKD. The V segment lost 2 bases and the J segment 6 bases; nucleotides outside the gene matches: 7. The length of the CDR3 is 16 residues. The CDR3 coding sequence is TGTGCCATCAGTGAGGCGGGGACAGGGGGCCAGAAGACCCAGTACTTC. This gives the protein CAISEAGTGGQKTQYF.

The rearrangement joins TRBV12-5 to TRBJ2-3; 10 nucleotides align to TRBD2. The V gene end was trimmed by 6 bases and the J gene end by 2 bases; junction bases not matched to a gene: 5. This CDR3 is 15 amino acids long. Germline V gene data show CDR1 as LGHNT and CDR2 as FRNRAP. In DNA, the CDR3 is TGTGCTAGTGGGCAGCGGGGGGGGAACACAGATACGCAGTATTTT. Residues: CASGQRGGNTDTQYF.

This clone appeared a single time. This chain joins TRBV19 and TRBJ2-3, with D possibly matching TRBD1 (7 bases). Trimming stripped 5 bases from V and 4 bases from J, with 19 bases between. This CDR3 is 16 amino acids long. CDR1 and CDR2 (germline): LNHDA, SQIVND (reference sequence). Written as DNA, the CDR3 is TGTGCCAGTAGTCTCCGGACAGGAGGGACCGCAGATACGCAGTATTTT. Translation gives CASSLRTGGTADTQYF.

The V and J genes are TRBV5-6 and TRBJ2-3; the match to TRBD2 covers 10 bases. CDR1 is SGHDT and CDR2 is YYEEEE in the germline V gene. This CDR3 region has 15 residues. V gave up 3 bases and J gave up 1 base; unmatched junction bases: 2. The CDR3 DNA reads TGTGCCAGCAGCTATGGGACTAGCGGCACAGATACGCAGTATTTT. Protein sequence: CASSYGTSGTDTQYF.

V and J are TRBV19 and TRBJ2-1; TRBD2 matches at 10 bases. The length of the CDR3 is 21 residues. Trimming at V came to 3 bases and at J to 0 bases, leaving 17 bases not matched to a gene. Per germline, CDR1 LNHDA and CDR2 SQIVND (reference sequence). The CDR3 reads CASSIVPQLAGQRSSYNEQFF. Written as DNA, the CDR3 is TGTGCCAGTAGTATCGTCCCTCAACTAGCGGGACAACGGAGCTCCTACAATGAGCAGTTCTTC.

This chain joins TRBV6-2 or TRBV6-3 and TRBJ1-1; 8 nucleotides line up with TRBD1. The length of the CDR3 is 15 residues. From germline, CDR1 is MNHEY and CDR2 SVGEGT. The trim removed 6 bases at V and 4 bases at J, leaving 10 bases unmatched. CDR3 nucleotide sequence: TGTGCCAGCAGCCCTTTAAGACAGGGGAGCACTGAAGCTTTCTTT. Its translation: CASSPLRQGSTEAFF.

The CDR3 nucleotides read TGTGCCAGCAGTATAACCGGGACTACCTTCACCGGGGAGCTGTTTTTT. Its translation is CASSITGTTFTGELFF. The V call is TRBV2, the J call TRBJ2-2; 7 bases match TRBD2. CDR3 length: 16 amino acids. With V trimmed by 5 bases and J by 4 bases, 10 bases remained unmatched. Germline V CDR1 and CDR2: SNHLY, FYNNEI.

The CDR3 is CASSLGLNQPQHF. CDR3 coding DNA: TGTGCCAGCAGCTTAGGCCTAAATCAGCCCCAGCATTTT. The chain links TRBV7-9 to TRBJ1-5; no clear D. CDR3 length: 13 residues. V dropped 1 base and J dropped 4 bases, with 5 bases sitting between them. Germline values: CDR1 SEHNR, CDR2 FQNEAQ (reference sequence).

This clone has a handful of counts. The J gene is TRBJ2-3, the V gene TRBV18; 9 bases match TRBD1. The CDR3 contains 14 residues. V lost 5 bases to trimming and J lost 6 bases; unmatched junction nucleotides: 6. Germline lookup yields CDR1 KGHSH and CDR2 LQKENI. The CDR3 DNA reads as TGTGCCAGCTCAGCACAGGGGGCCGGGGATACGCAGTATTTT. As protein: CASSAQGAGDTQYF.

This clone was seen a handful of times. The chain has TRBV15 and TRBJ1-2, with a possible D match to TRBD1 (6 bases). The CDR3 spans 14 residues. V lost 6 bases to trimming and J lost 3 bases, with 14 bases between them. The germline V gene has CDR1 LNHNV and CDR2 YYDKDF (reference sequence). The CDR3 spells CATRGGNRDYGYTF. The DNA for the CDR3 is TGTGCCACCAGAGGAGGCAACAGGGACTATGGCTACACCTTC.